This T cell receptor (beta chain) was recovered during a study of blood T cell repertoires in COVID-19. For the study at large: Sites in the United States, Italy and Spain provided acute and convalescent COVID-19 samples. PBMCs, B-cell-depleted T cells, or T cells were the source of the cDNA or gDNA that made up the material.

V lost 5 bases and J 1 base, leaving 8 bases between the germline ends. This CDR3 is 13 amino acids long. CDR1 is MNHNY, CDR2 SVGAGI, per germline (reference sequence). Authors' processing steps: Counts of nucleated cells, estimated from reference gene primer amplification, were obtained. Using immunoSEQ multiplex PCR, the repertoire was profiled, and TCRdb retains in-frame clones only, with some absent. V and J calls and clone size follow that table, whereas D and trimming were derived from the DNA. The table shows around 100,000 clones, with about 89% occurring only once. This rearrangement joins TRBV6-6 to TRBJ1-1, with D perhaps matching TRBD1 (6 bases). Sequenced input: peripheral blood. This receptor was identified in a human donor in a cohort sampled during active COVID-19. The CDR3 region has the DNA TGTGCCAGCAGTCAGGGGCGGAACACTGAAGCTTTCTTT. Translating gives CASSQGRNTEAFF.